One sample yielded the 31 T cell receptor beta chains listed below, sequenced in a study of T cells in Graves' hyperthyroidism and ophthalmopathy. RNA transcripts yielded amplified TCR beta CDR3 regions. A first-round RT-PCR of the TCR CDR3 used the HTBI primer set. TCRdb ran MiXCR on the multiplex PCR reads and lists one entry per CDR3 protein. The sample has 45,000 to 50,000 distinct CDR3 sequences, 45% to 50% seen once. The sequenced sample was peripheral blood or thyroid tissue (not recorded which). These TCRs come from a woman in her fifties or sixties with Graves' hyperthyroidism.

V usage is TRBV7-3 and J usage is TRBJ1-1; D gene uncertain. This CDR3 has 14 amino acids. Trimming took 6 bases from V and 2 from J, leaving 13 bases between them. Germline-derived CDR1 and CDR2 are SGHTA and FQGTGA. The CDR3, as DNA: TGTGCCAGCAGTTCTAGTGGAGTTAACACTGAAGCTTTCTTT. This sequence encodes CASSSSGVNTEAFF.

This rearrangement joins TRBV7-9 to TRBJ1-2; no clear D gene. V lost 6 bases and J lost 6, with 11 bases in between. The CDR3 runs 12 residues. The germline V gene encodes CDR1 SEHNR and CDR2 FQNEAQ (reference sequence). The CDR3 sequence: CASRFGLNGYTF. CDR3 coding DNA: TGTGCCAGCAGGTTCGGGTTAAATGGCTACACCTTC.

This clonotype has at least ten counts. CDR3 nucleotide sequence: TGTGCCAGCAGCTTAGACGCCGGGTCAGGCACCTTGTATGGCTACACCTTC. Translation: CASSLDAGSGTLYGYTF. The rearrangement joins TRBV7-9 to TRBJ1-2; D not certain. V was cut by 1 base and J by 5 bases, with 20 bases left in between. The germline V gene encodes CDR1 SEHNR and CDR2 FQNEAQ (reference sequence). The CDR3 covers 17 residues.

The rearrangement uses TRBV29-1 and TRBJ2-7; the match to TRBD1 covers 9 bases. The CDR3 runs to 16 residues. Looked up from germline, CDR1 is SQVTM and CDR2 is ANQGSEA. After removal of 4 bases from V and 1 base from J, the junction contained 11 bases not matched to a gene. The CDR3 protein is CSVGGRDRVRSYEQYF. In DNA, the CDR3 is TGCAGCGTTGGGGGGCGGGACAGGGTACGATCCTACGAGCAGTACTTC.

As for this clonotype: No conserved phenylalanine or tryptophan is present at the end of the CDR3, so a read error is the likely explanation. It is unclear where the CDR3 begins or ends on the DNA, so no DNA is shown, and the CDR3 is as TCRdb lists it. The genes are TRBV5-6 and TRBJ1-1; TRBD1 is taken as the D call from the table, unchecked against the DNA. CDR1 is SGHDT, CDR2 YYEEEE, per germline. The CDR3 length equals 12 residues, ends included. CDR3 sequence reads: CASSLRDRTVVY.

The genes are TRBV2 and TRBJ1-2; D gene uncertain. The germline V and J ends were trimmed by 4 bases and 2 bases, with 17 bases remaining between them. CDR1 and CDR2 from the germline V gene are SNHLY and FYNNEI. The CDR3 sequence is 16 residues long. CDR3 loop: CASSGTTRAVNYGYTF. The DNA of the CDR3 is TGTGCCAGCAGTGGTACAACTCGGGCCGTAAACTATGGCTACACCTTC.

The chain combines TRBV7-4 with TRBJ1-5; D is possibly TRBD1 (5 bases). The CDR3 spans 13 residues. Germline values: CDR1 SGHVT, CDR2 SQSDAQ. V lost 1 base and J 4 bases, leaving 5 bases between the germline ends. In DNA form, the CDR3 reads TGTGCCAGCAGCTTAGGGACAAATCAGCCCCAGCATTTT. Protein sequence: CASSLGTNQPQHF.

This clonotype was seen a few times. The rearrangement uses TRBV7-8 and TRBJ2-7; 10 bases line up with TRBD2. The CDR3 has 16 amino acids. Germline V CDR1 and CDR2: SGHVS, FQNEAQ. V gave up 8 bases and J gave up 0 bases; unmatched junction bases: 10. In DNA, the CDR3 is TGTGCCAGCTCACCAGTAGCGGGAGGACCCTCCTACGAGCAGTACTTC. The encoded protein is CASSPVAGGPSYEQYF.

This rearrangement joins TRBV25-1 to TRBJ1-3, with D hard to call. Deletions cut 4 bases from V and 2 bases from J, with 12 bases between. This CDR3 comprises 15 residues. Per germline, CDR1 MGHDK and CDR2 SYGVNS. The CDR3 loop is CASSVPVRTGNTIYF. In DNA, the CDR3 is TGTGCCAGCAGTGTCCCGGTCCGGACTGGAAACACCATATATTTT.

Here the CDR3 reads CAISESGQGAQPQHF. The CDR3 DNA follows: TGTGCCATCAGTGAGTCGGGACAGGGTGCGCAGCCCCAGCATTTT. The chain carries TRBV10-3 and TRBJ1-5; TRBD1 aligns across 9 bases. The V segment lost 0 bases and the J segment 7 bases; nucleotides outside the gene matches: 4. CDR1 and CDR2 from the germline V gene are ENHRY and SYGVKD. CDR3 length: 15 residues.

The chain is built from TRBV14 and TRBJ2-2, with 10 bases aligning to TRBD2. The length of the CDR3 is 14 residues. The V gene's germline CDR1 is SGHDN and CDR2 FVKESK. The junction had 0 bases not matched to a gene; V was cut back by 4 bases and J by 4 bases. The CDR3 reads CASSRTSGTGELFF. DNA of the CDR3: TGTGCCAGCAGCCGGACTAGCGGCACCGGGGAGCTGTTTTTT. Complete variable domain (other parts from reference TRBV14 and TRBJ2-2): EAGVTQFPSHSVIEKGQTVTLRCDPISGHDNLYWYRRVMGKEIKFLLHFVKESKQDESGMPNNRFLAERTGGTYSTLKVQPAELEDSGVYFCASSRTSGTGELFFGEGSRLTVL.

V is TRBV2 and J is TRBJ2-3, with unresolved D. Per germline, CDR1 SNHLY and CDR2 FYNNEI. Trimming shortened V by 5 bases and J by 3 bases, and 12 bases separated the two germline ends. The CDR3 has 14 amino acids. The CDR3 sequence: CASSWTSRTDTQYF. The CDR3 bases are TGTGCCAGCAGTTGGACCAGCCGGACAGATACGCAGTATTTT. Looking up the rest from reference TRBV2 and TRBJ2-3 gives the full variable domain: EPEVTQTPSHQVTQMGQEVILRCVPISNHLYFYWYRQILGQKVEFLVSFYNNEISEKSEIFDDQFSVERPDGSNFTLKIRSTKLEDSAMYFCASSWTSRTDTQYFGPGTRLTVL.

CDR3 amino acids: CASSLRGVLGYEQYF. The DNA of the CDR3 is TGTGCCAGCAGCTTAAGGGGAGTACTGGGCTACGAGCAGTACTTC. The genes are TRBV7-3 and TRBJ2-7; D might be TRBD2 (5 bases). Per the germline V gene, CDR1 is SGHTA and CDR2 is FQGTGA. The CDR3 length is 15 residues. Trimming pared 1 base from V and 3 bases from J, leaving 13 bases between.

This clonotype was observed many times. V gene TRBV9 combines with J gene TRBJ2-7; tentatively, D is TRBD1 or TRBD2 (6 bases each). Germline V gene sequence: CDR1 SGDLS, CDR2 YYNGEE. The CDR3 spans 15 residues. V lost 1 base to trimming and J lost 4 bases, with 15 bases between them. The CDR3 DNA is TGTGCCAGCAGCGTAAGATCGGGGGCTCCTTACGAGCAGTACTTC. This gives the protein CASSVRSGAPYEQYF.

This chain links TRBV19 with TRBJ2-7, with D possibly being TRBD2 (6 bases). Trimming removed 11 bases at V and 4 bases at J, with 12 bases between. From germline, CDR1 is LNHDA and CDR2 SQIVND (reference sequence). The CDR3 sequence is 11 residues long. Here the CDR3 reads CASLARYEQYF. The CDR3 DNA reads as TGTGCCTCCCTAGCGAGGTACGAGCAGTACTTC.

This clonotype was recorded many times. The DNA is omitted, as the CDR3 cannot be located on it reliably, and the CDR3 follows TCRdb's listing. This chain joins TRBV6-2 or TRBV6-3 and TRBJ2-2. Germline CDR1 and CDR2: MNHEY and SVGEGT. The CDR3 comprises 13 residues, both ends counted. CDR3 protein: CASSTSRVRELFF.

This clonotype was seen at least ten times. The chain joins TRBV7-6 to TRBJ1-1; no reliable D call. V was clipped by 5 bases and J by 2 bases, with 12 bases between them. From germline, CDR1 is SGHVS and CDR2 FNYEAQ. This CDR3 has 14 amino acids. CDR3: CASSQSGLNTEAFF. In DNA, the CDR3 is TGTGCCAGCAGCCAATCCGGGCTAAACACTGAAGCTTTCTTT.

The chain joins TRBV10-2 to TRBJ1-6, with a possible D match to TRBD1 (5 bases). The CDR3 length is 15 residues. Germline-derived CDR1 and CDR2 are WSHSY and SAAADI. V lost 2 bases and J lost 10, with 15 bases in between. The CDR3 coding sequence is TGCGCCAGCAGTGAGGCAGGGAAGTTGAGATCACCCCTCCACTTT. Its protein product is CASSEAGKLRSPLHF.

This clonotype was seen many times. The rearrangement joins TRBV28 to TRBJ1-3; D is ambiguous. The CDR3 spans 12 residues. V was shortened by 6 bases and J by 15 bases, with 18 bases between the two germline ends. Germline V CDR1 and CDR2: MDHEN, SYDVKM. The CDR3 DNA reads TGTGCCAGCAGCTCTCGGGGTGCCTCGGGATATTTT. Translating gives CASSSRGASGYF.

The chain joins TRBV20-1 to TRBJ2-7; TRBD2 aligns across 8 bases. Looked up from germline, CDR1 is DFQATT and CDR2 is SNEGSKA (reference sequence). The V and J ends lost 4 bases and 7 bases, in that order; junction bases with no gene match: 18. The CDR3 is 16 amino acids. Here the CDR3 DNA reads TGCAGTGCTATTGCCGGCAGCAAGCGGGAGAATTATGAGCAGTACTTC. Its translation is CSAIAGSKRENYEQYF.

The chain couples TRBV7-6 to TRBJ1-3, with D maybe TRBD1 (5 bases). Germline V gene data show CDR1 as SGHVS and CDR2 as FNYEAQ. V shed 6 bases and J shed 0 bases, with 9 bases lying between them. The CDR3 is made up of 14 amino acids. The DNA for the CDR3 is TGTGCCAGCAGATCAGGGTACTCTGGAAACACCATATATTTT. Its protein product is CASRSGYSGNTIYF.

This clonotype was counted at least ten times. The chain has TRBV20-1 and TRBJ2-3; the match to TRBD2 covers 8 bases. The CDR3 length is 16 residues. Germline CDR1 DFQATT, CDR2 SNEGSKA (reference sequence). V shed 0 bases, J shed 3 bases, and the junction held 8 bases outside the gene matches. CDR3 region: CSARDLPSGYTDTQYF. The DNA of the CDR3 is TGCAGTGCTAGAGATCTCCCTAGCGGGTATACAGATACGCAGTATTTT.

Regarding this clonotype: Being one base from a much bigger clone, this may be a read error. The chain joins TRBV3-1 to TRBJ2-7; 12 bases map to TRBD2. The CDR3 runs to 14 residues. CDR1 is LGHDT, CDR2 YNNKEL, per germline (reference sequence). This chain's CDR3 is CAGRSSGRAYEQYF. The CDR3, as DNA: TGTGCCGGCAGGTCTAGCGGGAGGGCCTACGAGCAGTACTTC.

V gene TRBV19 combines with J gene TRBJ2-2; 11 nucleotides line up with TRBD2. The CDR3 is 19 amino acids. The germline V gene encodes CDR1 LNHDA and CDR2 SQIVND (reference sequence). J lost 3 bases, V lost 5 bases, and 14 bases had no gene match. CDR3 coding DNA: TGTGCCAGTAGTCCCCACGAGGCTAGCGGGAGGATATACACCGGGGAGCTGTTTTTT. Protein sequence: CASSPHEASGRIYTGELFF. The variable domain in full, with the rest retrieved from reference TRBV19 and TRBJ2-2, is DGGITQSPKYLFRKEGQNVTLSCEQNLNHDAMYWYRQDPGQGLRLIYYSQIVNDFQKGDIAEGYSVSREKKESFPLTVTSAQKNPTAFYLCASSPHEASGRIYTGELFFGEGSRLTVL.

Many counts were recorded for this clonotype. At one of its ends the junction is not consistent with the germline gene, which may arise from a read error. This sequence joins TRBV5-1 and TRBJ1-4; D gene uncertain. The CDR3 loop spans 14 amino acids. Germline V gene lookup returns CDR1 SGHRS and CDR2 YFSETQ. CDR3 protein: CVSSEIGANEKLFF. DNA for the CDR3: TGCGTCAGCAGCGAGATCGGGGCTAATGAAAAACTGTTTTTT.

About this clonotype itself: Because it lacks the conserved phenylalanine or tryptophan at the end, this CDR3 is likely a read error. The V call is TRBV20-1, the J call TRBJ1-1; D is undetermined. In germline, CDR1 is DFQATT, CDR2 SNEGSKA (reference sequence). The CDR3 runs to 14 residues. Trimming pared 1 base from V and 7 bases from J, leaving 16 bases between. The CDR3 nucleotides are TGCAGTGCTAGAGCACGAAGGACTCTAGGTGAAGCTTTCCCT. Translation gives CSARARRTLGEAFP.

Comment on this clonotype: The junction departs from the called germline gene at one end, perhaps through a read error. The V gene is TRBV5-4, the J gene TRBJ2-2; 11 positions match TRBD2. This CDR3 spans 17 amino acids. Germline V gene data show CDR1 as SGHNT and CDR2 as YYREEE (reference sequence). CDR3 coding DNA: TGTGCCTGCAGCTTAGAGTGGCTAGCGGGAGGAACCGGGGAGCTGTTTTTT. It translates to CACSLEWLAGGTGELFF.

V is TRBV2 and J is TRBJ2-7, with 8 bases identical to TRBD1. This CDR3 is 16 amino acids long. The V gene's germline CDR1 is SNHLY and CDR2 FYNNEI. V trimming: 7 bases; J trimming: 2 bases; junction bases outside the gene matches: 13. Here the CDR3 reads CASIDRGEPGPYEQYF. The CDR3 DNA is TGTGCCAGCATCGACAGGGGAGAGCCCGGCCCCTACGAGCAGTACTTC. Using reference TRBV2 and TRBJ2-7 for the parts outside the CDR3, the full variable domain is EPEVTQTPSHQVTQMGQEVILRCVPISNHLYFYWYRQILGQKVEFLVSFYNNEISEKSEIFDDQFSVERPDGSNFTLKIRSTKLEDSAMYFCASIDRGEPGPYEQYFGPGTRLTVT.

This clonotype was detected ten times or more. The chain recombines TRBV20-1 with TRBJ2-7; 12 bases align to TRBD2. Trimming at V came to 2 bases and at J to 3 bases, leaving 11 bases not matched to a gene. CDR1 is DFQATT, CDR2 SNEGSKA, per germline (reference sequence). This CDR3 spans 17 amino acids. The chain's CDR3 is CSARKLAGGRYGYEQYF. The CDR3 DNA is TGCAGTGCTAGAAAACTAGCGGGAGGACGGTACGGCTACGAGCAGTACTTC.

CDR3 region: CASSGSLTF. The DNA for the CDR3 is TGTGCCAGCAGCGGGTCACTGACTTTC. The chain carries TRBV11-1 and TRBJ2-6; unclear D gene. CDR1 is SGHAT and CDR2 is FQDESV in the germline V gene (reference sequence). The germline V and J ends were trimmed by 5 bases and 16 bases, with 6 bases remaining between them. The CDR3 runs to 9 residues.

The table lists this clonotype with many counts. V is TRBV3-1 and J is TRBJ2-5; no reliable D call. Germline lookup yields CDR1 LGHDT and CDR2 YNNKEL (reference sequence). The CDR3 has 14 amino acids. Trimming pared 3 bases from V and 2 bases from J, leaving 10 bases between. The CDR3 is CASSHSEQQETQYF. CDR3 coding DNA: TGTGCCAGCAGCCATTCGGAGCAACAAGAGACCCAGTACTTC.